A selection of T cell receptor beta chains follows, all from one sample in a study of blood T cell repertoires in COVID-19. Profiling relied on immunoSEQ multiplex PCR, and the TCRdb table lists in-frame clones only, not all of them. The table records 35,000 to 50,000 clones, just under 85% of them present only once. The sample taken for sequencing was peripheral blood. Receptors originate from a human donor with acute or convalescent COVID-19. The donor label of this sample is uncertain. CDR3s include the opening cysteine and the closing phenylalanine or tryptophan. D genes are given only for firm matches. Only some rows state a clone size, as once, few, many or a class for expanded clones.

>TRBV19|TRBJ2-1|-|-
CASSETYNEQFF
TGTGCCAGTAGTGAGACCTACAATGAGCAGTTCTTC
>TRBV9|TRBJ2-2|few|-
CASSVVAYLGELFF
TGTGCCAGCAGCGTAGTTGCCTACTTGGGGGAGCTGTTTTTT
>TRBV7-7|TRBJ2-7|once|TRBD1
CASSPRRDSYEQYF
TGTGCTAGCAGCCCGCGCCGGGACAGCTACGAGCAGTATTTC
>TRBV28|TRBJ1-2|-|TRBD1
CASSLAGTGANYGYTF
TGTGCCAGCAGTTTAGCTGGGACAGGGGCGAACTATGGCTACACCTTC
>TRBV19|TRBJ1-4|-|-
CASSRLATNEKLFF
TGTGCCAGTAGTCGACTAGCAACTAATGAAAAACTGTTTTTT
>TRBV3-1/TRBV3-2|TRBJ2-7|-|TRBD2
CASSQTLAGVRSYEQYF
TGTGCCAGCAGCCAGACCCTAGCGGGGGTTCGCTCCTACGAGCAGTACTTC
>TRBV24-1|TRBJ2-1|few|TRBD1
CATSGQGSYNEQFF
TGTGCCACCAGTGGACAGGGGTCGTACAATGAGCAGTTCTTC
>TRBV7-8|TRBJ2-2|-|-
CASSLVDRPGELFF
TGTGCCAGCAGCTTAGTAGACAGGCCCGGGGAGCTGTTTTTT
>TRBV5-4|TRBJ2-5|-|TRBD2
CASSSTSGRLETQYF
TGTGCCAGCAGCTCGACTAGCGGGAGATTGGAGACCCAGTACTTC
>TRBV9|TRBJ2-3|-|-
CASSVGGGLPTDTQYF
TGTGCCAGCAGCGTAGGCGGAGGGCTTCCCACAGATACGCAGTATTTT
>TRBV6-1|TRBJ2-3|-|TRBD1
CASSDQGDTDTQYF
TGTGCCAGCAGTGACCAGGGGGACACAGATACGCAGTATTTT
>TRBV2|TRBJ2-3|-|-
CASFYSSDTQYF
TGTGCCAGCTTTTACTCCTCGGATACGCAGTATTTT
>TRBV5-1|TRBJ2-1|-|TRBD2
CASSRIAGYNEQFF
TGCGCCAGCAGTAGGATAGCGGGATACAATGAGCAGTTCTTC
>TRBV5-6|TRBJ2-1|-|TRBD2
CASSPVSGGAANNEQFF
TGTGCCAGCAGCCCAGTCAGCGGGGGGGCCGCTAACAATGAGCAGTTCTTC
>TRBV11-2|TRBJ2-4|-|TRBD1
CASSFTGAQYF
TGTGCCAGCAGCTTTACAGGGGCTCAGTACTTC
>TRBV5-8|TRBJ1-4|-|TRBD1
CASSLGGQTSQVEKLFF
TGTGCCAGCAGCTTAGGGGGACAGACTTCTCAGGTCGAAAAACTGTTTTTT
>TRBV4-1|TRBJ2-7|few|-
CASSQADSERAEQYF
TGCGCCAGCAGCCAAGCTGACAGCGAACGGGCGGAGCAGTACTTC
>TRBV5-6|TRBJ2-7|-|TRBD1
CASSLGQGTAYEQYF
TGTGCCAGCAGCCTGGGACAGGGGACCGCCTACGAGCAGTACTTC
>TRBV5-6|TRBJ2-1|-|TRBD1
CASSGPGGSTYNEQFF
TGTGCCAGCAGCGGACCAGGGGGTTCTACCTACAATGAGCAGTTCTTC
>TRBV6-5|TRBJ2-1|-|TRBD1
CASSYFPGQGYNEQFF
TGTGCCAGCAGTTATTTCCCGGGACAGGGATACAATGAGCAGTTCTTC
>TRBV7-7|TRBJ2-3|-|TRBD2
CASSEGSGRADTQYF
TGTGCCAGCAGCGAAGGCAGCGGGAGGGCAGATACGCAGTATTTT
>TRBV18|TRBJ2-1|-|TRBD1
CASSPGQGGYNEQFF
TGTGCCAGCTCCCCGGGACAGGGTGGCTACAATGAGCAGTTCTTC
>TRBV7-3|TRBJ2-3|-|TRBD2
CASSLRRGGTDTQYF
TGTGCCAGCAGCTTAAGGCGGGGGGGCACAGATACGCAGTATTTT
>TRBV5-1|TRBJ1-1|-|-
CASSSLTGGGTEAFF
TGCGCCAGCAGCTCCCTGACCGGAGGAGGCACTGAAGCTTTCTTT
>TRBV12-3/TRBV12-4|TRBJ2-1|-|-
CASTVRTRGEQFF
TGTGCCAGCACCGTAAGGACTCGGGGGGAGCAGTTCTTC
>TRBV18|TRBJ1-5|-|-
CASSPRAGGADQPQHF
TGTGCCAGCTCACCACGGGCGGGGGGCGCGGATCAGCCCCAGCATTTT
>TRBV9|TRBJ1-6|-|-
CASSEGGRRGNSPLHF
TGTGCCAGCAGCGAGGGAGGACGCCGAGGTAATTCACCCCTCCACTTT
>TRBV2|TRBJ1-1|few|-
CASSETGSDTEAFF
TGTGCCAGCAGTGAAACAGGGTCGGACACTGAAGCTTTCTTT
>TRBV28|TRBJ1-2|-|-
CASSVNYGYTF
TGTGCCAGCAGCGTCAACTATGGCTACACCTTC
>TRBV3-1/TRBV3-2|TRBJ1-1|-|-
CASSQGRSEAFF
TGTGCCAGCAGCCAAGGCAGATCTGAAGCTTTCTTT
>TRBV7-8|TRBJ1-2|-|TRBD1
CASSDQGVLYGYTF
TGTGCCAGCAGCGACCAGGGGGTCTTATATGGCTACACCTTC
>TRBV6-5|TRBJ1-4|-|-
CASSYREPGEKLFF
TGTGCCAGCAGTTACCGCGAACCCGGGGAAAAACTGTTTTTT
>TRBV30|TRBJ2-7|-|TRBD2
CAWSVASGGNYEQYF
TGTGCCTGGAGTGTGGCGAGCGGGGGAAACTACGAGCAGTACTTC
>TRBV5-4|TRBJ2-7|-|TRBD2
CASSRWVLAGVSEQYF
TGTGCCAGCAGCCGTTGGGTATTAGCGGGAGTAAGCGAGCAGTACTTC
>TRBV2|TRBJ2-7|-|TRBD2
CASSGGSTSYEQYF
TGTGCCAGCAGTGGCGGGAGTACCTCCTACGAGCAGTACTTC
>TRBV14|TRBJ2-1|-|TRBD1
CASSQLGTGGSFEQFF
TGTGCCAGCAGCCAACTGGGGACAGGGGGCTCGTTTGAGCAGTTCTTC
>TRBV19|TRBJ1-5|-|TRBD1
CASSDSGQANQPQHF
TGTGCCAGTAGCGATAGCGGACAGGCCAATCAGCCCCAGCATTTT
>TRBV27|TRBJ2-1|-|-
CASSSPAGWLYDEQFF
TGTGCCAGCAGTTCCCCGGCGGGGTGGCTGTACGACGAGCAGTTCTTC
>TRBV29-1|TRBJ2-2|once|-
CSVGRKNTGELFF
TGCAGCGTTGGCAGGAAGAACACCGGGGAGCTGTTTTTT
>TRBV3-1/TRBV3-2|TRBJ2-5|few|-
CASSLLGQETQYF
TGTGCCAGCAGCCTCCTCGGTCAAGAGACCCAGTACTTC
>TRBV27|TRBJ1-5|-|-
CASSTTNSNQPQHF
TGTGCCAGCAGCACCACTAATAGCAATCAGCCCCAGCATTTT
>TRBV7-3|TRBJ2-1|-|-
CASTPTTGSNNEQFF
TGTGCCAGCACCCCGACGACAGGTTCCAACAATGAGCAGTTCTTC
>TRBV5-6|TRBJ1-5|few|-
CASSLTNQPQHF
TGTGCCAGCAGTTTGACAAATCAGCCCCAGCATTTT
>TRBV29-1|TRBJ2-6|-|-
CSVDTGANVLTF
TGCAGCGTTGATACTGGGGCCAACGTCCTGACTTTC
>TRBV9|TRBJ1-5|-|TRBD1
CASSAGQGRDNQPQHF
TGTGCCAGCAGCGCCGGACAGGGAAGGGATAATCAGCCCCAGCATTTT
>TRBV20-1|TRBJ2-1|-|TRBD2
CSEGGGNEQFF
TGCAGCGAAGGCGGGGGGAATGAGCAGTTCTTC
>TRBV3-1/TRBV3-2|TRBJ2-7|-|-
CASSQRAGGRISEQYF
TGTGCCAGCAGCCAAAGAGCCGGGGGGCGGATCAGCGAGCAGTACTTC
>TRBV5-5|TRBJ1-5|-|-
CASSLDAGNQPQHF
TGTGCCAGCAGCTTGGACGCGGGCAATCAGCCCCAGCATTTT
>TRBV2|TRBJ2-1|-|-
CASSPGLRALQFF
TGTGCCAGCAGTCCCGGACTAAGGGCCTTGCAGTTCTTC